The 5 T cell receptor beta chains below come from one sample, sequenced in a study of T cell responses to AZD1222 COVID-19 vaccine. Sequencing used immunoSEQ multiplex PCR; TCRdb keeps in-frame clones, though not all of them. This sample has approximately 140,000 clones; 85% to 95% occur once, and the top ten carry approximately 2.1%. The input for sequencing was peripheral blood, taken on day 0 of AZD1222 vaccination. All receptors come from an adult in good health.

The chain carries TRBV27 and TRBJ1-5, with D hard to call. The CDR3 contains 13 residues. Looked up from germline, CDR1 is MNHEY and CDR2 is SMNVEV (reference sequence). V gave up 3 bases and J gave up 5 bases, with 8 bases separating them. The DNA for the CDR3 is TGTGCCAGCAGTTTTTATGGGGATCAGCCCCAGCATTTT. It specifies CASSFYGDQPQHF.

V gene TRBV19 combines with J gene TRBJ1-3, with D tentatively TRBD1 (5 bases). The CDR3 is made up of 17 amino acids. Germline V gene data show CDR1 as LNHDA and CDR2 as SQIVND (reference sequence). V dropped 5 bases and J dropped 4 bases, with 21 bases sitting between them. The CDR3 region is CASSYLTGRVRGNTIYF. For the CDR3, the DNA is TGTGCCAGTAGTTACCTGACGGGACGGGTAAGGGGAAACACCATATATTTT.

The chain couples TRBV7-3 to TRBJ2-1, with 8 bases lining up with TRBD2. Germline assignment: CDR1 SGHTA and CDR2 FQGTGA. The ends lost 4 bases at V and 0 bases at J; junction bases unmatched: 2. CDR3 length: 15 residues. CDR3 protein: CASSSGLVSYNEQFF. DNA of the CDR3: TGTGCCAGCAGCTCGGGACTAGTCTCCTACAATGAGCAGTTCTTC.

CDR3 in amino acids: CASSLGTPHGLVSREQYF. CDR3 DNA sequence: TGTGCCAGCAGCTTAGGGACCCCCCACGGACTAGTTAGTCGGGAGCAGTACTTC. V gene TRBV11-2 combines with J gene TRBJ2-7; 7 nucleotides align to TRBD2. Germline V gives CDR1 SGHAT, CDR2 FQNNGV. This CDR3 has 18 residues. V lost 1 base, J lost 7 bases, and 19 bases stayed unmatched.

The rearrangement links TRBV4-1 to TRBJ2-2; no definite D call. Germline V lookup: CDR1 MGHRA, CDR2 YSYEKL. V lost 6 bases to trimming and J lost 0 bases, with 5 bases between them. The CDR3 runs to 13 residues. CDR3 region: CASSGSNTGELFF. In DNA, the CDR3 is TGCGCCAGCAGTGGTTCGAACACCGGGGAGCTGTTTTTT.